This T cell receptor beta chain was identified in a study of cytomegalovirus exposure and HLA in healthy donors. Looking at the study overall: Inside one of the first data releases sat about 85 million unique TCRs taken from HLA-typed donors.

At sampling all donors were nominally healthy, likely with unrecorded immune exposures. Study-wide points: One cluster of highly shared sequence variants probably arose as a sequencing artifact.

The PCR made use of 60 Vbeta and 13 Jbeta primers. Using immunoSEQ multiplex PCR, the repertoire was profiled, and TCRdb retains in-frame clones only, with some absent. In the table there are approximately 160,000 clones, around 65% of which are singletons. Remarks on this clone: Its antigen remains unidentified.

The material sequenced was PBMCs. The sequence came from a woman between 40 and 55 years old in good health and CMV-seropositive.

CDR3: CASSRLSDYGYTF. The DNA for the CDR3 is TGTGCCAGCAGCCGACTGAGTGACTATGGCTACACCTTC. The chain recombines TRBV28 with TRBJ1-2; no definite D call. V gave up 6 bases and J gave up 3 bases, with 11 bases separating them. The length of the CDR3 is 13 residues. Per germline, CDR1 MDHEN and CDR2 SYDVKM.